The 32 T cell receptor beta chains in this list originate from one sample, sequenced in a study of blood T cell repertoires in COVID-19. The method was immunoSEQ multiplex PCR; TCRdb's version includes in-frame clones alone and lacks a portion of them. The sample holds a few hundred thousand clones, more than 75% seen once. Sample: PBMCs or T cells enriched from blood (not recorded which). These receptors were collected from a young woman who had recovered from COVID-19.

The chain joins TRBV7-9 to TRBJ2-7, with D maybe TRBD1 (7 bases). V was trimmed by 4 bases and J by 2 bases, leaving 15 bases between them. Germline assignment: CDR1 SEHNR and CDR2 FQNEAQ (reference sequence). The CDR3 length is 15 residues. CDR3 sequence reads: CASSSGGPLAYEQYF. The CDR3 nucleotides read TGTGCCAGCAGCTCAGGGGGGCCGCTGGCCTACGAGCAGTACTTC.

The chain employs TRBV3-1 (or the pseudogene TRBV3-2) and TRBJ1-2, with a weak D call TRBD1 (5 bases). With 1 base removed from V and 7 bases from J, the gap between germline ends came to 10 bases. The V gene's germline CDR1 is LGHDT and CDR2 YNNKEL (reference sequence). This CDR3 is built from 13 residues. The DNA for the CDR3 is TGTGCCAGCAGCCAAGGGGCAGGGTTTGGCTACACCTTC. Encoded protein: CASSQGAGFGYTF.

The V and J genes are TRBV7-9 and TRBJ1-2; D gene ambiguous. Trimming removed 4 bases from V and 3 bases from J, with 6 bases in between. Germline V gene data show CDR1 as SEHNR and CDR2 as FQNEAQ (reference sequence). The CDR3 extends over 12 amino acids. CDR3 coding DNA: TGTGCCAGCAGCTCACGGGACTATGGCTACACCTTC. Translated, it gives CASSSRDYGYTF.

J is TRBJ1-1 and V is TRBV3-1 (or the pseudogene TRBV3-2); 7 nucleotides align to TRBD1. Trimming at V came to 1 base and at J to 6 bases, leaving 5 bases not matched to a gene. The length of the CDR3 is 14 residues. CDR1 is LGHDT and CDR2 is YNNKEL in the germline V gene (reference sequence). The CDR3 DNA is TGTGCCAGCAGCCAAGGGACAGGAAGGTCTGAAGCTTTCTTT. Translation gives CASSQGTGRSEAFF.

This clone came up once. This chain links TRBV27 with TRBJ2-4, with TRBD2 matching 9 bases. The germline gives CDR1 MNHEY, CDR2 SMNVEV (reference sequence). V lost 4 bases, J lost 2 bases, and 15 bases stayed unmatched. The CDR3 spans 19 residues. The CDR3 loop is CASSSLFPWRGGSKNIQYF. CDR3 nucleotides: TGTGCCAGCAGTTCCCTTTTCCCGTGGCGGGGGGGTTCCAAAAACATTCAGTACTTC.

This clone was seen a handful of times. V usage is TRBV5-6 and J usage is TRBJ1-4; D possibly corresponds to TRBD1 (6 bases). Germline V gives CDR1 SGHDT, CDR2 YYEEEE. This CDR3 region has 16 residues. The ends were cut back, 4 bases at V and 0 bases at J, with 13 bases in the middle. For the CDR3, the DNA is TGTGCCAGCAGCCGTGGACAGACTACAACTAATGAAAAACTGTTTTTT. Amino acid sequence: CASSRGQTTTNEKLFF.

This clone has only a few counts. The chain carries TRBV4-1 and TRBJ1-1; 7 nucleotides match TRBD1. The CDR3 is 14 residues long. V gave up 4 bases and J gave up 2 bases; unmatched junction bases: 4. Germline loops: CDR1 MGHRA, CDR2 YSYEKL. The CDR3 DNA follows: TGCGCCAGCAGCCCCGGGACAGCCAACACTGAAGCTTTCTTT. Residues: CASSPGTANTEAFF.

The rearrangement links TRBV19 to TRBJ2-7; 9 bases line up with TRBD1. The CDR3 consists of 13 residues. J was trimmed by 4 bases and V by 5 bases; bases with no gene match: 3. The germline V gene has CDR1 LNHDA and CDR2 SQIVND (reference sequence). CDR3 nucleotide sequence: TGTGCCAGTAGTCTCGGGACAGGGTACGAGCAGTACTTC. Amino acid sequence: CASSLGTGYEQYF.

With regard to this clone: At the DNA level, this CDR3 is encoded by other sequences in the same sample as well. The chain couples TRBV6-5 to TRBJ1-5, with D uncertain. The CDR3 consists of 13 residues. The germline CDR1 and CDR2 sequences are MNHEY and SVGAGI. With 2 bases removed from V and 6 bases from J, the gap between germline ends came to 8 bases. The CDR3 DNA is TGTGCCAGCAGTTACCAGGCTTCTCAGCCCCAGCATTTT. This encodes CASSYQASQPQHF.

CDR3 loop: CASSPTQGWEKLFF. CDR3 coding DNA: TGTGCCAGCAGCCCAACACAGGGTTGGGAAAAACTGTTTTTT. The rearrangement joins TRBV9 to TRBJ1-4; TRBD1 might be the D (6 bases). Trimming took off 4 bases at V and 8 bases at J, with 15 bases between the two ends. From germline, CDR1 is SGDLS and CDR2 YYNGEE. This CDR3 is built from 14 residues.

The V call is TRBV18, the J call TRBJ1-1; D not certain. V was trimmed by 5 bases and J by 0 bases, leaving 7 bases between them. The germline gives CDR1 KGHSH, CDR2 LQKENI. CDR3 size: 13 residues. This chain's CDR3 is CASSREMNTEAFF. For the CDR3, the DNA is TGTGCCAGCTCAAGGGAGATGAACACTGAAGCTTTCTTT. Looking up the rest from reference TRBV18 and TRBJ1-1 gives the full variable domain: NAGVMQNPRHLVRRRGQEARLRCSPMKGHSHVYWYRQLPEEGLKFMVYLQKENIIDESGMPKERFSAEFPKEGPSILRIQQVVRGDSAAYFCASSREMNTEAFFGQGTRLTVV.

This clone occurred a few times. The gene calls are TRBV14 and TRBJ1-6; 7 nucleotides align to TRBD1. Germline CDR1 reads SGHDN; CDR2 reads FVKESK. The CDR3 runs to 16 residues. V gave up 0 bases and J gave up 2 bases; unmatched junction bases: 1. CDR3 region: CASSQDQGAYNSPLHF. As DNA, the CDR3 is TGTGCCAGCAGCCAAGATCAGGGGGCCTATAATTCACCCCTCCACTTT.

The V and J genes are TRBV9 and TRBJ2-1; 7 bases are shared with TRBD2. Trimming took 3 bases from V and 0 from J; bases not matched to a gene: 3. CDR1 and CDR2 (germline): SGDLS, YYNGEE. CDR3 length equals 15 residues. The DNA for the CDR3 is TGTGCCAGCAGCGCAACGGGGGGCTCCTACAATGAGCAGTTCTTC. It is translated as CASSATGGSYNEQFF.

This clone was detected once. The chain has TRBV27 and TRBJ2-3; perhaps TRBD2 as D (6 bases). V lost 5 bases to trimming and J lost 3 bases, with 12 bases between them. CDR1 MNHEY and CDR2 SMNVEV come from the germline V gene (reference sequence). The CDR3 loop spans 14 amino acids. As DNA, the CDR3 is TGTGCCAGCAGTCTCCGGCGGGGAACAGATACGCAGTATTTT. Residues: CASSLRRGTDTQYF.

The V call is TRBV9, the J call TRBJ1-1; D perhaps matches TRBD1 (5 bases). V lost 0 bases, J lost 4 bases, and 10 bases lay in between. This CDR3 is built from 14 residues. Germline V gene sequence: CDR1 SGDLS, CDR2 YYNGEE. The CDR3 protein is CASSVESRGTEAFF. For the CDR3, the DNA is TGTGCCAGCAGCGTAGAGAGTAGGGGCACTGAAGCTTTCTTT.

CDR3 amino acids: CASSLTGTAGGQPQHF. The CDR3 DNA follows: TGCGCCAGCAGCCTTACTGGGACAGCGGGGGGTCAGCCCCAGCATTTT. This sequence joins TRBV4-1 and TRBJ1-5; TRBD1 aligns across 7 bases. Losses at the gene ends were 4 bases for V and 6 bases for J; bases not matched to a gene: 12. This CDR3 spans 16 amino acids. Germline CDR1 is MGHRA and CDR2 is YSYEKL.

CDR3 nucleotides: TGTGCCAGCAGTGAAGGGACAGTTAATGAAAAACTGTTTTTT. Translated: CASSEGTVNEKLFF. This sequence joins TRBV2 and TRBJ1-4; weak D call: TRBD1 (6 bases). The CDR3 spans 14 residues. Trimming pared 1 base from V and 4 bases from J, leaving 7 bases between. Germline V gene sequence: CDR1 SNHLY, CDR2 FYNNEI.

This sequence joins TRBV10-1 and TRBJ2-3; perhaps TRBD1 as D (6 bases). The CDR3 runs to 16 residues. Looked up from germline, CDR1 is WNHNN and CDR2 is SYGVQD (reference sequence). Trimming stripped 7 bases from V and 0 bases from J, with 17 bases between. The CDR3 here is CASTLRTERSTDTQYF. CDR3 in DNA: TGCGCCAGCACCCTCAGGACAGAGAGAAGCACAGATACGCAGTATTTT.

The rearrangement links TRBV2 to TRBJ1-5; 7 bases agree with TRBD1. The CDR3 has 16 amino acids. Germline V gene lookup returns CDR1 SNHLY and CDR2 FYNNEI. V shed 4 bases, J shed 0 bases, and the junction held 6 bases outside the gene matches. CDR3 amino acids: CASSADRDLSNQPQHF. Here the CDR3 DNA reads TGTGCCAGCAGTGCTGACAGGGACCTTAGCAATCAGCCCCAGCATTTT.

The chain combines TRBV28 with TRBJ1-1; maybe TRBD1 (6 bases). V was trimmed by 1 base and J by 6 bases, leaving 18 bases between them. CDR1 and CDR2 from the germline V gene are MDHEN and SYDVKM. The CDR3 has 16 amino acids. CDR3 in amino acids: CASSLLPWVRGPEAFF. The CDR3 DNA reads as TGTGCCAGCAGTTTATTACCTTGGGTCAGGGGCCCTGAAGCTTTCTTT.

The chain is built from TRBV9 and TRBJ2-3; perhaps TRBD2 as D (6 bases). Trimming removed 0 bases at V and 8 bases at J, with 10 bases between. The CDR3 spans 13 residues. Germline V gene lookup returns CDR1 SGDLS and CDR2 YYNGEE. DNA for the CDR3: TGTGCCAGCAGCGTAGGGGGGGTAGTTACGCAGTATTTT. Encoded protein: CASSVGGVVTQYF.

The rearrangement uses TRBV25-1 and TRBJ2-3, with D perhaps matching TRBD2 (7 bases). With 4 bases removed from V and 5 bases from J, the gap between germline ends came to 16 bases. The germline V gene has CDR1 MGHDK and CDR2 SYGVNS. The CDR3 extends over 15 amino acids. The CDR3 region is CASSVVGGHIDTQYF. CDR3 bases: TGTGCCAGCAGTGTGGTGGGGGGGCATATAGATACGCAGTATTTT.

This chain links TRBV7-9 with TRBJ2-3, with D tentatively TRBD2 (5 bases). The V end lost 6 bases, the J end lost 3 bases, and 16 bases lay between the germline ends. In germline, CDR1 is SEHNR, CDR2 FQNEAQ (reference sequence). The CDR3 runs 15 residues. CDR3 bases: TGTGCCAGCAGTCTTACGAGCGGATTAACAGATACGCAGTATTTT. Its translation is CASSLTSGLTDTQYF.

The CDR3 region has the DNA TGTGCCAGCAGCTCAACCCGCAGGGGGCTTATTTCTGGCTACACCTTC. It translates to CASSSTRRGLISGYTF. The V call is TRBV5-6, the J call TRBJ1-2, with 8 positions matching TRBD1. After removal of 3 bases from V and 7 bases from J, the junction contained 14 bases not matched to a gene. Germline CDR1 and CDR2: SGHDT and YYEEEE. This CDR3 spans 16 amino acids. Filled out from reference TRBV5-6 and TRBJ1-2, the complete variable domain reads DAGVTQSPTHLIKTRGQQVTLRCSPKSGHDTVSWYQQALGQGPQFIFQYYEEEERQRGNFPDRFSGHQFPNYSSELNVNALLLGDSALYLCASSSTRRGLISGYTFGSGTRLTVV.

The genes are TRBV4-2 and TRBJ2-1, with 7 nucleotides matching TRBD1. The germline gives CDR1 LGHNA, CDR2 YNFKEQ. With V trimmed by 4 bases and J by 7 bases, 10 bases remained unmatched. This CDR3 is built from 15 residues. The CDR3 sequence: CASSLEGGRSNEQFF. In DNA form, the CDR3 reads TGTGCCAGCAGCCTTGAAGGGGGCCGATCGAATGAGCAGTTCTTC.

V gene TRBV7-9 combines with J gene TRBJ1-2; 12 nucleotides align to TRBD1. Per the germline V gene, CDR1 is SEHNR and CDR2 is FQNEAQ (reference sequence). The CDR3 has 17 residues. Germline trimming cut 5 bases from V and 7 bases from J; bases unmatched to any gene: 14. The CDR3 bases are TGTGCCAGCAGCCCCGGGGGTAGCGGGACAGGGGGCTTTGGCTACACCTTC. Its protein is CASSPGGSGTGGFGYTF.

The CDR3 is CSVGGGYTF. CDR3 nucleotide sequence: TGCAGCGTTGGAGGGGGCTACACCTTC. This chain joins TRBV29-1 and TRBJ1-2; D remains unclear. CDR3 length: 9 amino acids. Trimming pared 4 bases from V and 8 bases from J, leaving 5 bases between. CDR1 and CDR2 from the germline V gene are SQVTM and ANQGSEA.

This clone came up a few times. The V and J genes are TRBV12-3 or TRBV12-4 and TRBJ1-1, with D perhaps matching TRBD1 (5 bases). Trimming pared 8 bases from V and 10 bases from J, leaving 14 bases between. The CDR3 spans 11 residues. The CDR3 protein is CASGMGQPAFF. CDR3 in DNA: TGTGCCAGCGGGATGGGGCAGCCAGCTTTCTTT.

The CDR3 loop is CASSVSSGGLEETQYF. The CDR3 DNA reads as TGTGCCAGCAGCGTCTCTAGCGGGGGGCTGGAAGAGACCCAGTACTTC. The V gene is TRBV9, the J gene TRBJ2-5; 11 bases fit TRBD2. The CDR3 spans 16 residues. Germline V lookup: CDR1 SGDLS, CDR2 YYNGEE. The V gene end was trimmed by 2 bases and the J gene end by 3 bases; junction bases not matched to a gene: 6.

V and J are TRBV5-8 and TRBJ2-3, with a weak D call TRBD2 (6 bases). CDR3 length: 16 residues. The V and J ends lost 4 bases and 1 base respectively, with 16 bases between them. CDR1 is SGHTS, CDR2 YDEGEE, per germline. The CDR3 coding sequence is TGTGCCAGCAGCCCAATGCTAGCGTACGGCACAGATACGCAGTATTTT. Translation gives CASSPMLAYGTDTQYF.

The chain carries TRBV19 and TRBJ2-1; TRBD2 might be the D (5 bases). The CDR3 covers 14 residues. The germline gives CDR1 LNHDA, CDR2 SQIVND (reference sequence). V gave up 10 bases and J gave up 8 bases, with 21 bases separating them. This CDR3 is CATNRDHLVYEQFF. CDR3 bases: TGTGCCACAAACCGGGATCACCTTGTGTATGAGCAGTTCTTC.

The chain links TRBV28 to TRBJ2-1; 11 bases agree with TRBD2. This CDR3 contains 15 residues. Looked up from germline, CDR1 is MDHEN and CDR2 is SYDVKM. Trimming cost V 7 bases and J 4 bases; bases outside gene matches: 6. CDR3 bases: TGTGCCAGCACTCCACTAGCGGGGGAATACAATGAGCAGTTCTTC. Amino acid sequence: CASTPLAGEYNEQFF.